What follows are 30 T cell receptor beta chains derived from one specimen sequenced in a study of T cells after yellow fever vaccination. TCRdb re-analysed the 5' RACE reads in MiXCR, keeping a single row per CDR3 protein. The sample carries just over 300,000 distinct CDR3 sequences, around 3.6% recorded once. The source material was PBMCs, sampled on the day of the yellow fever booster vaccination. The receptors were gathered from a man younger than 35 who received the YFV17D yellow fever vaccine.

This clonotype was counted only a few times. V and J are TRBV7-2 and TRBJ2-7; D perhaps matches TRBD2 (6 bases). CDR3 length equals 14 residues. The germline V gene encodes CDR1 SGHTA and CDR2 FQGNSA. V was clipped by 5 bases and J by 3 bases, with 14 bases between them. The CDR3 sequence: CASSEDGTVYEQYF. DNA of the CDR3: TGTGCCAGCAGCGAAGACGGGACTGTCTACGAGCAGTACTTC.

This clonotype was counted many times. The V and J genes are TRBV9 and TRBJ1-6, with D perhaps TRBD1 (5 bases). The CDR3 length is 14 residues. V was shortened by 2 bases and J by 8 bases, with 11 bases between the two germline ends. Germline V lookup: CDR1 SGDLS, CDR2 YYNGEE. The CDR3 nucleotides are TGTGCCAGCAGCGTCTTCGGGGGTTATTCACCCCTCCACTTT. Amino acids: CASSVFGGYSPLHF. Drawing the rest from reference TRBV9 and TRBJ1-6, the complete variable domain is DSGVTQTPKHLITATGQRVTLRCSPRSGDLSVYWYQQSLDQGLQFLIQYYNGEERAKGNILERFSAQQFPDLHSELNLSSLELGDSALYFCASSVFGGYSPLHFGNGTRLTVT.

This clonotype occurred many times. The CDR3 nucleotides are TGTGCCAGCTCACTCCTACACACCACAGATACGCAGTATTTT. Translation gives CASSLLHTTDTQYF. V and J are TRBV18 and TRBJ2-3; no firm D call. Looked up from germline, CDR1 is KGHSH and CDR2 is LQKENI. V lost 4 bases to trimming and J lost 2 bases, with 10 bases between them. The CDR3 loop spans 14 amino acids. The entire variable domain, with the rest obtained from reference TRBV18 and TRBJ2-3, is as follows: NAGVMQNPRHLVRRRGQEARLRCSPMKGHSHVYWYRQLPEEGLKFMVYLQKENIIDESGMPKERFSAEFPKEGPSILRIQQVVRGDSAAYFCASSLLHTTDTQYFGPGTRLTVL.

This clonotype was detected ten times or more. The J gene is TRBJ2-7, the V gene TRBV7-6; 9 bases line up with TRBD2. Trimming cost V 1 base and J 0 bases; bases outside gene matches: 1. The length of the CDR3 is 15 residues. The germline V gene has CDR1 SGHVS and CDR2 FNYEAQ. The CDR3 loop is CASSLGAGGSYEQYV. In DNA form, the CDR3 reads TGTGCCAGCAGCTTAGGAGCGGGGGGCTCCTACGAGCAGTACGTC.

This clonotype was found many times. The chain links TRBV20-1 to TRBJ2-7; D may correspond to TRBD1 or TRBD2 (5 bases each). Trimming removed 5 bases at V and 6 bases at J, with 20 bases between. CDR1 is DFQATT and CDR2 is SNEGSKA in the germline V gene (reference sequence). The CDR3 has 14 residues. This CDR3 reads CSAPAFTGAGEQYF. The CDR3 nucleotides are TGCAGTGCTCCGGCCTTTACAGGCGCGGGCGAGCAGTACTTC.

J is TRBJ2-1 and V is TRBV12-3 or TRBV12-4, with D perhaps TRBD2 (6 bases). This CDR3 region has 16 residues. V was cut by 8 bases and J by 6 bases, with 23 bases left in between. The CDR3 loop is CASAMGGRRRINEQFF. CDR3 DNA sequence: TGTGCCAGCGCCATGGGGGGACGCCGACGAATCAATGAGCAGTTCTTC.

The table lists this clonotype with many counts. The rearrangement links TRBV6-5 to TRBJ2-4; a possible D gene is TRBD1 (6 bases). Germline values: CDR1 MNHEY, CDR2 SVGAGI. The CDR3 is made up of 14 amino acids. The V end was cut by 6 bases, the J end by 0 bases, with 9 bases between. The CDR3 DNA is TGTGCCAGCAGGCGGACAGTAGCCAAAAACATTCAGTACTTC. This codes for CASRRTVAKNIQYF.

V and J are TRBV27 and TRBJ1-6; D is unclear. CDR3 length equals 15 residues. The V gene lost 1 base and the J gene lost 8 bases, with 12 bases spanning the gap. In germline, CDR1 is MNHEY, CDR2 SMNVEV (reference sequence). The CDR3 DNA sequence: TGTGCCAGCAGTTTATTTGGCACAGTCGATTCACCCCTCCACTTT. This gives the protein CASSLFGTVDSPLHF.

This clonotype has only a few counts. The V and J genes are TRBV29-1 and TRBJ1-3, with 7 bases identical to TRBD1. The CDR3 has 15 amino acids. Trimming removed 6 bases from V and 0 bases from J; junction bases left unmatched: 8. Per germline, CDR1 SQVTM and CDR2 ANQGSEA. CDR3 loop: CSVGQSPSSGNTIYF. As DNA, the CDR3 is TGCAGCGTGGGACAGAGTCCTTCCTCTGGAAACACCATATATTTT.

Many counts were recorded for this clonotype. The CDR3 reads CASSQDGGIYEQYF. In nucleotides, the CDR3 is TGCGCCAGCAGCCAAGATGGAGGTATATACGAGCAGTACTTC. The genes are TRBV4-3 and TRBJ2-7; tentatively, D is TRBD2 (5 bases). V lost 0 bases to trimming and J lost 4 bases, with 10 bases between them. Germline values: CDR1 LGHNA, CDR2 YSLEER. This CDR3 has 14 amino acids.

The V gene is TRBV9, the J gene TRBJ1-2; no definite D call. V gave up 3 bases and J gave up 2 bases, with 11 bases separating them. CDR1 is SGDLS, CDR2 YYNGEE, per germline. CDR3 length: 14 amino acids. The CDR3 sequence is CASSALNQNYGYTF. The CDR3, as DNA: TGTGCCAGCAGCGCCCTAAACCAAAACTATGGCTACACCTTC.

There are a few counts of this clonotype. CDR3: CASSQSRETGVRYNEQFF. DNA for the CDR3: TGTGCCAGCAGCCAGAGCAGGGAGACAGGTGTTCGCTACAATGAGCAGTTCTTC. The chain employs TRBV9 and TRBJ2-1; TRBD1 is a possible D gene (6 bases). V lost 4 bases to trimming and J lost 3 bases, with 23 bases between them. The CDR3 extends over 18 amino acids. Looked up from germline, CDR1 is SGDLS and CDR2 is YYNGEE.

This clonotype has a count of ten or more. This rearrangement joins TRBV7-9 to TRBJ1-3, with D possibly TRBD1 on 6 matching bases. Between the trimmed V and J ends, which lost 6 bases and 4 bases, there was a span of 19 bases. CDR1 and CDR2 (germline): SEHNR, FQNEAQ (reference sequence). The CDR3 length is 16 residues. The CDR3 here is CASRRQVVKGGNTIYF. CDR3 nucleotide sequence: TGTGCCAGCAGGCGACAGGTGGTAAAGGGAGGAAACACCATATATTTT.

This clonotype was counted a few times. The chain links TRBV7-9 to TRBJ2-3, with 9 bases that match TRBD1. The CDR3 covers 21 residues. V dropped 0 bases and J dropped 6; count of bases not matched to a gene: 22. Germline lookup yields CDR1 SEHNR and CDR2 FQNEAQ (reference sequence). The CDR3 nucleotides are TGTGCCAGCAGCTTAGCACTAGTCCTTATGCTTGGGGACAGGGCTGACGATACGCAGTATTTT. Translating it yields CASSLALVLMLGDRADDTQYF.

This clonotype has a count of ten or more. The gene calls are TRBV7-2 and TRBJ1-2; D call uncertain. CDR3 size: 14 residues. V gave up 2 bases and J gave up 2 bases, with 9 bases separating them. Germline CDR1 SGHTA, CDR2 FQGNSA. The CDR3 here is CASSLWRVNYGYTF. The CDR3 DNA follows: TGTGCCAGCAGCTTATGGAGGGTCAACTATGGCTACACCTTC.

In its sample, this clonotype was seen a few times. The chain uses TRBV9 and TRBJ2-3; D is unresolved. The length of the CDR3 is 13 residues. V lost 0 bases and J lost 0, with 2 bases in between. From germline, CDR1 is SGDLS and CDR2 YYNGEE. CDR3: CASSVDSTDTQYF. In DNA form, the CDR3 reads TGTGCCAGCAGCGTAGACAGCACAGATACGCAGTATTTT.

This clonotype was seen only a few times. The rearrangement joins TRBV9 to TRBJ2-2; D possibly uses TRBD1 or TRBD2 (5 bases each). Germline CDR1 reads SGDLS; CDR2 reads YYNGEE. The CDR3 runs to 16 residues. V lost 1 base to trimming and J lost 2 bases, with 12 bases between them. CDR3 sequence reads: CASSVRGGLNTGELFF. The CDR3 DNA reads TGTGCCAGCAGCGTACGTGGGGGTCTAAACACCGGGGAGCTGTTTTTT.

The chain carries TRBV6-6 and TRBJ2-7; 9 bases are shared with TRBD2. Trimming removed 6 bases from V and 2 bases from J; junction bases left unmatched: 11. The CDR3 has 16 residues. CDR1 MNHNY and CDR2 SVGAGI come from the germline V gene (reference sequence). Written as DNA, the CDR3 is TGTGCCAGCAGCCTGAGCCTTAGCGGGGGAACCTACGAGCAGTACTTC. It encodes CASSLSLSGGTYEQYF.

J is TRBJ2-5 and V is TRBV9, with 7 nucleotides matching TRBD2. Trimming at V came to 2 bases and at J to 5 bases, leaving 9 bases not matched to a gene. The length of the CDR3 is 15 residues. Looked up from germline, CDR1 is SGDLS and CDR2 is YYNGEE. The CDR3 DNA reads TGTGCCAGCAGCGTCCAGGGAGGGATTCGGGAGACCCAGTACTTC. Protein: CASSVQGGIRETQYF.

This clonotype has ten or more counts. The chain is built from TRBV27 and TRBJ2-7; D uncertain. The CDR3 covers 14 residues. V shed 1 base and J shed 2 bases, with 9 bases lying between them. CDR1 is MNHEY and CDR2 is SMNVEV in the germline V gene (reference sequence). The CDR3 coding sequence is TGTGCCAGCAGTTTATTTGCCAGCCCCTACGAGCAGTACTTC. This sequence encodes CASSLFASPYEQYF.

This clonotype showed up just a few times. This chain connects TRBV15 to TRBJ2-3, with D unresolved. CDR3 length: 24 amino acids. Germline V gene lookup returns CDR1 LNHNV and CDR2 YYDKDF (reference sequence). Trimming left V 0 bases short and J 0 bases short, with 34 bases between. CDR3 sequence: CATSRDVSSPVRHQKGPSTDTQYF. The CDR3 DNA sequence: TGTGCCACCAGCAGAGATGTTTCGTCCCCCGTCAGACACCAGAAAGGTCCTAGCACAGATACGCAGTATTTT. Complete variable domain (other parts from reference TRBV15 and TRBJ2-3): DAMVIQNPRYQVTQFGKPVTLSCSQTLNHNVMYWYQQKSSQAPKLLFHYYDKDFNNEADTPDNFQSRRPNTSFCFLDIRSPGLGDTAMYLCATSRDVSSPVRHQKGPSTDTQYFGPGTRLTVL.

This clonotype was seen many times. CDR3 DNA: TGTGCCAGCAGTTCAGTAGCGGGGGGCACAGATACGCAGTATTTT. Translating it yields CASSSVAGGTDTQYF. This chain uses TRBV12-3 or TRBV12-4 with TRBJ2-3; the match to TRBD2 covers 9 bases. With V trimmed by 4 bases and J by 1 base, 3 bases remained unmatched. The CDR3 extends over 15 amino acids.

This clonotype was picked up a small number of times. This rearrangement joins TRBV27 to TRBJ1-1; 8 nucleotides match TRBD1. V trimming: 5 bases; J trimming: 0 bases; junction bases outside the gene matches: 8. The CDR3 loop spans 16 amino acids. Per the germline V gene, CDR1 is MNHEY and CDR2 is SMNVEV (reference sequence). The CDR3 DNA sequence: TGTGCCAGCAGTCTCTGGACAGGGCGGGTGAACACTGAAGCTTTCTTT. Translated: CASSLWTGRVNTEAFF.

The table lists this clonotype with a few counts. V is TRBV6-6 and J is TRBJ1-3; no clear D. Germline V CDR1 and CDR2: MNHNY, SVGAGI (reference sequence). Trimming stripped 6 bases from V and 4 bases from J, with 22 bases between. CDR3 length: 17 amino acids. The CDR3 is CASRAKGLPRAGNTIYF. The DNA of the CDR3 is TGTGCCAGCAGAGCAAAGGGCCTACCGAGGGCGGGAAACACCATATATTTT.

This clonotype was seen ten or more times. The chain links TRBV20-1 to TRBJ2-5; the D gene is possibly TRBD2 (7 bases). The germline V and J ends were trimmed by 6 bases and 4 bases, with 18 bases remaining between them. Per the germline V gene, CDR1 is DFQATT and CDR2 is SNEGSKA (reference sequence). This CDR3 is built from 14 residues. The CDR3 DNA is TGCAGTGCCGGGGGGCCAGGGGCGGGAGAGACCCAGTACTTC. Translation gives CSAGGPGAGETQYF.

The V gene is TRBV4-1, the J gene TRBJ2-7; D is unresolved. Trimming pared 4 bases from V and 0 bases from J, leaving 13 bases between. Germline V gene lookup returns CDR1 MGHRA and CDR2 YSYEKL. The CDR3 loop spans 15 amino acids. The CDR3 bases are TGCGCCAGCAGCCCCCAGGCGGCGATCTCCTACGAGCAGTACTTC. This encodes CASSPQAAISYEQYF.

This chain uses TRBV7-9 with TRBJ2-3; D not certain. The CDR3 length is 14 residues. Trimming shortened V by 3 bases and J by 7 bases, and 14 bases separated the two germline ends. Germline-derived CDR1 and CDR2 are SEHNR and FQNEAQ (reference sequence). CDR3 DNA sequence: TGTGCCAGCAGCTTCCCCAGACACACTCATACGCAGTATTTT. Amino acids: CASSFPRHTHTQYF.

This clonotype was detected ten times or more. The V and J genes are TRBV27 and TRBJ1-1; D gene ambiguous. Per the germline V gene, CDR1 is MNHEY and CDR2 is SMNVEV (reference sequence). The CDR3 is made up of 14 amino acids. The ends were cut back, 0 bases at V and 2 bases at J, with 7 bases in the middle. CDR3 loop: CASSLSAGNTEAFF. CDR3 DNA sequence: TGTGCCAGCAGTTTATCTGCCGGTAACACTGAAGCTTTCTTT.

The sample holds a few counts of this clonotype. The V call is TRBV19, the J call TRBJ2-3; D gene ambiguous. Looked up from germline, CDR1 is LNHDA and CDR2 is SQIVND (reference sequence). The ends were cut back, 5 bases at V and 6 bases at J, with 9 bases in the middle. This CDR3 is 12 amino acids long. The CDR3 bases are TGTGCCAGTAGTGCAACTCTGGATACGCAGTATTTT. It translates to CASSATLDTQYF.

The table lists this clonotype with a few counts. The chain joins TRBV11-1 to TRBJ2-1; TRBD2 matches 10 bases. This CDR3 region has 15 residues. Per germline, CDR1 SGHAT and CDR2 FQDESV (reference sequence). The trim removed 1 base at V and 8 bases at J, leaving 5 bases unmatched. The CDR3 spells CASSLGSGGSYEQFF. The CDR3 DNA is TGTGCCAGCAGCTTAGGTAGCGGGGGGAGTTATGAGCAGTTCTTC.